The rows below give T cell receptor beta chains drawn from one sample of a study of shared clonotypes between healthy human individuals. Sequencing was performed with immunoSEQ multiplex PCR; in TCRdb, only in-frame clones are kept and a portion is missing. The sample yields about 2 million clones, over 85% seen once. Material for sequencing was naive CD8+ T cells sorted from blood. Source of these receptors: a man aged 18 to 35 in good health. CDR3s include the opening cysteine and the closing phenylalanine or tryptophan. D genes are given only for firm matches. A row's size may be missing; if present it is once, few, many or a size class.

j_gene,abundance,v_gene,d_gene,len,CDR3aa,CDR3nt
TRBJ1-1,.,TRBV6-4,.,9,CASSLEAFF,TGTGCCAGCAGCCTTGAAGCTTTCTTT
TRBJ2-3,.,TRBV13,.,14,CASSYSGSTDTQYF,TGTGCCAGCAGCTATAGCGGTAGCACAGATACGCAGTATTTT
TRBJ1-1,.,TRBV6-1,.,14,CASSETRGNTEAFF,TGTGCCAGCAGTGAAACTCGAGGTAACACTGAAGCTTTCTTT
TRBJ2-2,.,TRBV5-1,TRBD2,18,CASSAYLAGGPNTGELFF,TGCGCCAGCAGCGCGTATCTAGCGGGAGGGCCGAACACCGGGGAGCTGTTTTTT
TRBJ2-7,.,TRBV6-1,.,15,CASRGIAGSGYEQYF,TGTGCCAGCAGGGGTATAGCTGGGAGTGGGTACGAGCAGTACTTC
TRBJ1-6,.,TRBV11-2,.,15,CASSLEGPVTSPLHF,TGTGCCAGCAGCTTAGAAGGGCCGGTAACTTCACCCCTCCACTTT
TRBJ2-5,.,TRBV30,.,12,CVVVGIEETQYF,TGTGTAGTGGTGGGGATCGAAGAGACCCAGTACTTC
TRBJ2-1,.,TRBV19,TRBD2,15,CASSSLAEKGYEQFF,TGTGCCAGTAGTTCCCTAGCGGAAAAGGGCTATGAGCAGTTCTTC
TRBJ2-5,.,TRBV7-9,TRBD1,17,CASSLNRDRGDEETQYF,TGTGCCAGCAGCCTGAACCGGGACAGGGGGGATGAGGAGACCCAGTACTTC
TRBJ2-7,.,TRBV5-4,TRBD2,16,CASSPLAGGPDSEQYF,TGTGCCAGCAGCCCCCTAGCGGGAGGGCCCGATTCCGAGCAGTACTTC
TRBJ2-7,.,TRBV5-4,TRBD2,15,CASSLNTGTRDEQYF,TGTGCCAGCAGCTTGAACACCGGGACTAGAGACGAGCAGTACTTC
TRBJ2-1,.,TRBV27,.,15,CASSLLATSYNEQFF,TGTGCCAGCAGTTTATTGGCTACCTCCTACAATGAGCAGTTCTTC
TRBJ2-1,.,TRBV27,TRBD2,17,CASSLVKVAGVVDEQFF,TGTGCCAGCAGTTTAGTCAAGGTGGCGGGAGTGGTCGATGAGCAGTTCTTC
TRBJ2-6,.,TRBV11-2,.,16,CASSLASGAGANVLTF,TGTGCCAGCAGCTTAGCCTCAGGGGCCGGGGCCAACGTCCTGACTTTC
TRBJ1-1,.,TRBV27,TRBD1,13,CASTTGVNTEAFF,TGTGCCAGCACAACAGGGGTGAACACTGAAGCTTTCTTT
TRBJ1-4,.,TRBV18,.,15,CASSRPGTPDEKLFF,TGTGCCAGCTCACGGCCCGGGACACCTGATGAAAAACTGTTTTTT
TRBJ2-7,.,TRBV13,.,14,CASSLAGSSYEQYF,TGTGCCAGCAGCTTGGCGGGGTCCTCCTACGAGCAGTACTTC
TRBJ2-1,.,TRBV4-3,.,14,CASSQDRGLSEQFF,TGCGCCAGCAGCCAAGACAGGGGTTTGTCTGAGCAGTTCTTC
TRBJ2-3,.,TRBV7-2,.,15,CASSLAEAELDTQYF,TGTGCCAGCAGCTTAGCGGAGGCCGAGCTAGATACGCAGTATTTT
TRBJ1-2,.,TRBV4-1,.,16,CASSQGFSGAIDGYTF,TGCGCCAGCAGCCAAGGATTCTCCGGGGCAATCGATGGCTACACCTTC
TRBJ1-5,.,TRBV5-6,TRBD1,15,CASSWGTGQGQPQHF,TGTGCCAGCAGCTGGGGGACAGGGCAAGGTCAGCCCCAGCATTTT
TRBJ2-5,.,TRBV5-4,TRBD2,14,CASSFLGGAETQYF,TGTGCCAGCAGCTTCCTCGGGGGGGCTGAGACCCAGTACTTC
TRBJ1-2,.,TRBV5-4,TRBD1,13,CASSSGQGYGYTF,TGTGCCAGCAGCTCCGGACAGGGCTATGGCTACACCTTC
TRBJ1-2,.,TRBV6-1,TRBD1,15,CASSDRGQGDYGYTF,TGTGCCAGCAGTGACCGGGGACAGGGTGACTATGGCTACACCTTC
TRBJ2-2,.,TRBV27,.,14,CASSFLPNTGELFF,TGTGCCAGCAGTTTCCTGCCGAACACCGGGGAGCTGTTTTTT
TRBJ2-4,.,TRBV9,TRBD1,14,CASSVDGDRDIQYF,TGTGCCAGCAGCGTAGACGGGGACAGGGACATTCAGTACTTC
TRBJ1-2,.,TRBV28,.,15,CASSLGTQPNYGYTF,TGTGCCAGCAGTCTGGGGACTCAACCAAACTATGGCTACACCTTC
TRBJ1-2,.,TRBV21-1,.,17,CASSKNNATGFNYGYTF,TGTGCCAGCAGCAAAAATAACGCGACAGGGTTCAACTATGGCTACACCTTC
TRBJ2-7,.,TRBV9,.,14,CASSEGGDSYEQYF,TGTGCCAGCTCCGAGGGGGGGGACTCCTACGAGCAGTACTTC
TRBJ2-1,.,TRBV5-1,TRBD2,17,CASSPGLAGSSYNEQFF,TGCGCCAGCAGCCCCGGACTAGCGGGGAGCTCCTACAATGAGCAGTTCTTC
TRBJ2-1,.,TRBV6-5,.,13,CASSYSVYNEQFF,TGTGCCAGCAGTTACTCAGTATACAATGAGCAGTTCTTC
TRBJ1-4,.,TRBV7-9,.,17,CASSLLAQPVQNEKLFF,TGTGCCAGCAGCTTATTGGCCCAACCCGTACAAAATGAAAAACTGTTTTTT
TRBJ2-2,.,TRBV11-2,.,16,CASSLGVTGRTGELFF,TGTGCCAGCAGCTTAGGGGTGACAGGGAGGACCGGGGAGCTGTTTTTT
TRBJ2-7,.,TRBV6-1,.,13,CASSEDPSYEQYF,TGTGCCAGCAGTGAAGACCCCTCCTACGAGCAGTACTTC
TRBJ2-7,.,TRBV2,TRBD1,15,CASTTPGTGTYEQYF,TGTGCCAGCACCACCCCGGGGACAGGGACCTACGAGCAGTACTTC
TRBJ2-7,once,TRBV29-1,.,11,CSFRTVYEQYF,TGCAGCTTTAGAACAGTCTACGAGCAGTACTTC
TRBJ2-7,.,TRBV4-1,TRBD2,18,CASSQKGLAGANTYEQYF,TGCGCCAGCAGCCAGAAGGGACTAGCGGGGGCCAATACCTACGAGCAGTACTTC
TRBJ2-7,.,TRBV29-1,.,13,CSVVAGSSYEQYF,TGCAGCGTTGTTGCGGGATCATCCTACGAGCAGTACTTC
TRBJ1-6,.,TRBV6-5,.,13,CASSYGEGSPLHF,TGTGCCAGCAGTTACGGAGAGGGCTCACCCCTCCACTTT
TRBJ2-5,.,TRBV9,.,17,CASSPEFVGGARETQYF,TGTGCCAGCAGCCCAGAATTCGTAGGGGGGGCCCGGGAGACCCAGTACTTC
TRBJ2-1,once,TRBV29-1,.,13,CSAPGGYYNEQFF,TGCAGCGCCCCAGGGGGGTACTACAATGAGCAGTTCTTC
TRBJ1-5,.,TRBV21-1,.,16,CASSKTYNDRGQPQHF,TGTGCCAGCAGCAAAACCTATAATGATCGTGGCCAGCCCCAGCATTTT
TRBJ1-1,.,TRBV5-6,TRBD1,13,CASQDRGLTEAFF,TGTGCCAGCCAGGACAGGGGGCTGACTGAAGCTTTCTTT
TRBJ2-5,.,TRBV19,TRBD2,16,CASSIAGTTNQETQYF,TGTGCCAGTAGTATAGCTGGGACTACGAACCAAGAGACCCAGTACTTC
TRBJ2-2,.,TRBV14,.,14,CASKEQESTGELFF,TGTGCCAGCAAGGAGCAGGAGAGCACCGGGGAGCTGTTTTTT
TRBJ2-3,.,TRBV13,TRBD2,18,CASSLGGWSGESTDTQYF,TGTGCCAGCAGCTTAGGAGGATGGAGCGGGGAAAGCACAGATACGCAGTATTTT
TRBJ2-1,.,TRBV27,TRBD2,16,CASGDLAGGAYNEQFF,TGTGCCAGCGGCGATTTAGCGGGAGGGGCTTACAATGAGCAGTTCTTC
TRBJ2-5,.,TRBV5-4,TRBD2,17,CASSFSLTGGAQETQYF,TGTGCCAGCAGCTTTTCTCTCACGGGGGGTGCCCAAGAGACCCAGTACTTC
TRBJ1-1,.,TRBV6-5,.,13,CASSPGQNTEAFF,TGTGCCAGCAGTCCTGGACAGAACACTGAAGCTTTCTTT
TRBJ2-5,.,TRBV9,.,14,CASSGGEVEETQYF,TGTGCCAGCAGCGGCGGGGAGGTTGAAGAGACCCAGTACTTC
TRBJ2-3,.,TRBV4-3,TRBD2,16,CASSQDLAGGADTQYF,TGCGCCAGCAGCCAAGACTTAGCGGGAGGGGCAGATACGCAGTATTTT
TRBJ1-5,.,TRBV27,.,17,CASSLHGPRNSNQPQHF,TGTGCCAGCAGTTTACATGGGCCTCGGAATAGCAATCAGCCCCAGCATTTT
TRBJ2-3,once,TRBV7-9,.,16,CASSLEVGGITDTQYF,TGTGCCAGCAGCTTAGAGGTCGGCGGGATCACAGATACGCAGTATTTT
TRBJ1-5,.,TRBV28,.,12,CASNDFGVPQHF,TGTGCCAGCAATGACTTTGGGGTGCCCCAGCATTTT
TRBJ1-1,.,TRBV4-1,.,15,CASSLQNTGGSEAFF,TGCGCCAGCAGCCTTCAAAATACCGGGGGTTCTGAAGCTTTCTTT